A selection of T cell receptor beta chains follows, all from one sample in a study of CD8+ T cells in alopecia areata. TCRdb keeps only in-frame clones here, not all; method: immunoSEQ multiplex PCR. Found here are about 160,000 clones, over 70% of them singletons; the top ten hold less than 15%. Specimen: CD8+ T cells sorted from blood, collected at week 0. The receptor source for this set is a human donor with alopecia areata. Both conserved end residues are part of each CDR3. A D gene is named only where the DNA matches it firmly. Where a row states a size, it is once, few, many or the class of an expanded clone; other rows omit it.

TRBJ2-7 TRBD1 TRBV30 . TGTGCCTGGGGAACGGGACAGGGAAGAGACGAGCAGTACTTC CAWGTGQGRDEQYF
TRBJ2-5 . TRBV7-9 . TGTGCCACCCCGGACCGGGACCGCTCCCAGACCCAGTACTTC CATPDRDRSQTQYF
TRBJ2-4 . TRBV7-9 once TGTGCCAGCAGCTTAGAGACGGGAGCCAAAAACATTCAGTACTTC CASSLETGAKNIQYF
TRBJ2-3 TRBD2 TRBV7-9 . TGTGCCAGCAGCCCTCGAGGGGCTAGCGGGGAGGAAACAGATACGCAGTATTTT CASSPRGASGEETDTQYF
TRBJ1-1 . TRBV6-5 . TGTGCCAGCAGTTACGCAGGGACTGAAGCTTTCTTT CASSYAGTEAFF
TRBJ2-1 . TRBV19 . TGTGCCAGTAGTAGCGGGCACAACTCCTACAATGAGCAGTTCTTC CASSSGHNSYNEQFF
TRBJ2-3 . TRBV6-5 . TGTGCCAGCAGTTACACTTCAAATACAGATACGCAGTATTTT CASSYTSNTDTQYF
TRBJ2-1 TRBD2 TRBV7-6 . TGTGCCAGCAGGGATGGGACTAGCGGGGGCTATGAGCAGTTCTTC CASRDGTSGGYEQFF
TRBJ2-1 . TRBV5-1 . TGCGCCAGCAGCTCTGGTAGGAGCAATGAGCAGTTCTTC CASSSGRSNEQFF
TRBJ1-1 . TRBV6-1 . TGTGCCAGCAGTGAATCGTGGAAGAACACTGAAGCTTTCTTT CASSESWKNTEAFF
TRBJ2-7 TRBD2 TRBV27 . TGTGCCAGCAGTTTATCGCCTAGCGGGAGCTACGAGCAGTACTTC CASSLSPSGSYEQYF
TRBJ1-1 . TRBV27 . TGTGCCAGCAGTTTGGGGTCGGGGAGGAACACTGAAGCTTTCTTT CASSLGSGRNTEAFF
TRBJ2-1 . TRBV11-1 . TGTGCCAGCAGCGGGGGGTCGGGCCCTGAGCAGTTCTTC CASSGGSGPEQFF
TRBJ2-7 . TRBV2 . TGTGCCAGCAGTGAGAATTTTCACAGTCCTATGGAGCAGTACTTC CASSENFHSPMEQYF
TRBJ2-1 TRBD2 TRBV19 few TGTGCCAGTAGTATGGGGGGGACCAAAATAGGCAATGAGCAGTTCTTC CASSMGGTKIGNEQFF
TRBJ2-7 . TRBV5-6 . TGTGCCAGCAGCTTGTGGCAGGGGCCGACACCCTACGAGCAGTACTTC CASSLWQGPTPYEQYF
TRBJ2-1 . TRBV7-6 . TGTGCCAGCAGCCCCCGCGGAGGGAGCTCCTACAATGAGCAGTTCTTC CASSPRGGSSYNEQFF
TRBJ2-5 TRBD2 TRBV4-1 . TGCGCCAGCAGCCCCCCGGGGGGAGGGCAAGAGACCCAGTACTTC CASSPPGGGQETQYF
TRBJ2-1 . TRBV29-1 . TGCAGCGTTGATGGGAGAGGGTCAGGGGAGCAGTTCTTC CSVDGRGSGEQFF
TRBJ2-7 . TRBV7-6 . TGTGCCAGCAGCTTAGCGAGATCAGGGTCTCGGGAGCAGTACTTC CASSLARSGSREQYF
TRBJ2-1 TRBD2 TRBV4-1 . TGCGCCAGCTCTCTAGCGGACAATGAGCAGTTCTTC CASSLADNEQFF
TRBJ1-1 TRBD1 TRBV4-1 . TGCGCCAGCAGCTCCCGGGACAGTAATTTCAACACTGAAGCTTTCTTT CASSSRDSNFNTEAFF
TRBJ2-3 . TRBV4-1 . TGCGCCAGCAGCCAAGAGCCCGTCGGAGTAACAGATACGCAGTATTTT CASSQEPVGVTDTQYF
TRBJ1-2 TRBD1 TRBV7-2 few TGTGCCAGCGGACCTTCAGGGGGCGCATATAAGGGCTACACCTTC CASGPSGGAYKGYTF
TRBJ2-1 . TRBV4-1 . TGCGCCAGCAGCCAAGGTTTAGGGTACAATGAGCAGTTCTTC CASSQGLGYNEQFF
TRBJ2-3 . TRBV6-6 . TGTGCCAGCAGTTACGGACAGAGCACAGATACGCAGTATTTT CASSYGQSTDTQYF
TRBJ1-1 . TRBV4-1 . TGCGCCAGCAGCCAATTACAAGGAACTGAAGCTTTCTTT CASSQLQGTEAFF
TRBJ2-7 . TRBV29-1 . TGCAGCGTGGAGGGACAGTCCTACGAGCAGTACTTC CSVEGQSYEQYF
TRBJ2-7 . TRBV13 . TGTGCCAGCAGCTTAGGCGGGGGACTCTACGAGCAGTACTTC CASSLGGGLYEQYF
TRBJ2-7 TRBD2 TRBV5-4 once TGTGCCAGCAGCTTGGGGACTAGCGGGGTAACCTACGAGCAGTACTTC CASSLGTSGVTYEQYF